This entry lists 19 T cell receptor beta chains sequenced from one sample in a study of T cells in Graves' hyperthyroidism and ophthalmopathy. Using RNA transcripts as the source, TCR beta CDR3 regions were amplified. HTBI primers were the set used in a first-round RT-PCR of the TCR CDR3. MiXCR, run by TCRdb on the multiplex PCR reads, gives a single entry per CDR3 protein. The table records some 270,000 distinct CDR3 sequences, approximately 13% of them present only once. The sample consisted of blood. Source of these receptors: a woman in her thirties or forties with Graves' hyperthyroidism.

This clonotype appeared many times. The rearrangement joins TRBV6-1 to TRBJ2-1, with 10 bases lining up with TRBD2. Germline loops: CDR1 MNHNS, CDR2 SASEGT. This CDR3 spans 15 amino acids. With 4 bases clipped from V and 4 bases from J, the junction kept 4 bases outside the gene matches. CDR3 sequence (DNA): TGTGCCAGCAGTGGGGGACTAGCGAATTACAATGAGCAGTTCTTC. It encodes CASSGGLANYNEQFF.

This clonotype appeared a few times. CDR3 DNA: TGTGCCAGCAGTGACACTTCAGGGGTAGATGAAAAACTGTTTTTT. Translated: CASSDTSGVDEKLFF. The V call is TRBV7-9, the J call TRBJ1-4; possible D gene TRBD1, 6 bases. V was cut by 6 bases and J by 6 bases, with 17 bases left in between. CDR1 is SEHNR and CDR2 is FQNEAQ in the germline V gene (reference sequence). The CDR3 sequence is 15 residues long.

The CDR3 is CASSRQGLTYEQYF. As DNA, the CDR3 is TGTGCCAGCAGTCGGCAGGGCTTAACGTACGAGCAGTACTTC. The chain carries TRBV27 and TRBJ2-7; D perhaps matches TRBD1 (5 bases). This CDR3 region has 14 residues. Trimming took 5 bases from V and 4 from J, leaving 15 bases between them. Per germline, CDR1 MNHEY and CDR2 SMNVEV (reference sequence).

This clonotype was seen ten or more times. V is TRBV6-1 and J is TRBJ2-1, with TRBD2 identical over 11 bases. J lost 6 bases, V lost 6 bases, and 7 bases had no gene match. Germline V gene sequence: CDR1 MNHNS, CDR2 SASEGT. The CDR3 sequence is 15 residues long. In DNA form, the CDR3 reads TGTGCCAGCAGGGTTTTCGGGACTAGCGGCAATGAGCAGTTCTTC. Translated: CASRVFGTSGNEQFF.

This clonotype came up many times. This chain links TRBV6-2 or TRBV6-3 with TRBJ2-7; D unclear. The CDR3 contains 11 residues. V was pared by 7 bases and J by 5 bases, with 9 bases between. The germline gives CDR1 MNHEY, CDR2 SVGEGT. The CDR3 nucleotides are TGTGCCAGCACCTACGGTAACGAGCAGTACTTC. Translation gives CASTYGNEQYF.

For this clonotype: A much bigger clone sits one base away, suggesting this may be a read error. The genes are TRBV7-9 and TRBJ2-7, with D perhaps TRBD1 or TRBD2 (5 bases each). V lost 6 bases to trimming and J lost 0 bases, with 15 bases between them. Germline values: CDR1 SEHNR, CDR2 FQNEAQ (reference sequence). The CDR3 contains 15 residues. The CDR3 region is CASSWGRGPSYEQYF. The DNA of the CDR3 is TGTGCCAGCAGTTGGGGACGGGGCCCCTCCTACGAGCAGTACTTC.

This clonotype was found a few times. The chain has TRBV25-1 and TRBJ1-4; the D gene is possibly TRBD1 (6 bases). Trimming removed 1 base from V and 8 bases from J, with 14 bases in between. Germline values: CDR1 MGHDK, CDR2 SYGVNS. This CDR3 spans 15 amino acids. The CDR3 sequence is CASSEFGRGGEKLFF. The CDR3 coding sequence is TGTGCCAGCAGTGAATTCGGCAGGGGAGGCGAAAAACTGTTTTTT.

This clonotype was counted between two and nine times. V is TRBV3-1 and J is TRBJ1-2; possibly TRBD1 for D (6 bases). The CDR3 runs 18 residues. The ends were cut back, 0 bases at V and 1 base at J, with 18 bases in the middle. In germline, CDR1 is LGHDT, CDR2 YNNKEL (reference sequence). In DNA, the CDR3 is TGTGCCAGCAGCCAAGACTCCCCAGGGGTGGTTTTTAACTATGGCTACACCTTC. Translation gives CASSQDSPGVVFNYGYTF.

Ten or more counts support this clonotype. The rearrangement joins TRBV29-1 to TRBJ1-1, with TRBD1 matching over 7 bases. There are 13 residues in the CDR3. V shed 3 bases, J shed 3 bases, and the junction held 4 bases outside the gene matches. Per germline, CDR1 SQVTM and CDR2 ANQGSEA. The CDR3 DNA sequence: TGCAGCGTTGAGTCAGGGGGAGACACTGAAGCTTTCTTT. Translating gives CSVESGGDTEAFF.

This clonotype was counted at least ten times. This sequence joins TRBV2 and TRBJ2-7, with 9 bases matching TRBD1. V lost 5 bases and J lost 2; bases outside the gene matches: 7. CDR3 length equals 15 residues. Looked up from germline, CDR1 is SNHLY and CDR2 is FYNNEI. The chain's CDR3 is CASSKTGGAAYEQYF. The CDR3 nucleotides are TGTGCCAGCAGTAAAACAGGGGGCGCAGCCTACGAGCAGTACTTC.

CDR3 DNA sequence: TGTGCCAGCAGCTTAAACGGCGACACCGGGGAGCTGTTTTTT. Its protein product is CASSLNGDTGELFF. The chain couples TRBV7-3 to TRBJ2-2, with D hard to call. The CDR3 extends over 14 amino acids. Trimming cost V 1 base and J 3 bases, with 6 bases left between them. Germline lookup yields CDR1 SGHTA and CDR2 FQGTGA.

This clonotype appeared many times. V gene TRBV3-1 combines with J gene TRBJ1-6; no clear D. V lost 8 bases to trimming and J lost 1 base, with 3 bases between them. The CDR3 spans 12 residues. Germline V gene sequence: CDR1 LGHDT, CDR2 YNNKEL (reference sequence). The chain's CDR3 is CASGSYNSPLHF. DNA for the CDR3: TGTGCCAGCGGTTCCTATAATTCACCCCTCCACTTT.

This clonotype was recorded many times. This chain links TRBV12-3 or TRBV12-4 with TRBJ1-4, with D perhaps TRBD1 (6 bases). The V end was cut by 4 bases, the J end by 8 bases, with 20 bases between. This CDR3 region has 16 residues. CDR3 bases: TGTGCCAGCAGTTCATTTTCGGGGGCTGGGAGGGAAAAACTGTTTTTT. It specifies CASSSFSGAGREKLFF.

This clonotype has ten or more counts. The chain couples TRBV27 to TRBJ2-7, with 7 positions matching TRBD2. Germline values: CDR1 MNHEY, CDR2 SMNVEV (reference sequence). This CDR3 contains 13 residues. Trimming at V came to 4 bases and at J to 3 bases, leaving 3 bases not matched to a gene. CDR3 DNA sequence: TGTGCCAGCAGTTCCGGGACTATCTACGAGCAGTACTTC. This sequence encodes CASSSGTIYEQYF.

This clonotype has more than one count but fewer than ten. The chain uses TRBV5-6 and TRBJ1-4, with D possibly being TRBD1 (6 bases). Germline V lookup: CDR1 SGHDT, CDR2 YYEEEE. CDR3 length: 14 residues. V was shortened by 0 bases and J by 10 bases, with 13 bases between the two germline ends. In nucleotides, the CDR3 is TGTGCCAGCAGCTTGGGGCAGGGGATCGGAAAACTGTTTTTT. As protein: CASSLGQGIGKLFF.

The table lists this clonotype with many counts. This chain connects TRBV11-2 to TRBJ1-6; 7 nucleotides line up with TRBD1. The CDR3 length is 15 residues. Unmatched junction bases numbered 7, after V lost 6 bases and J lost 5 bases. CDR1 and CDR2 (germline): SGHAT, FQNNGV. CDR3 region: CASSRAGQDNSPLHF. The CDR3 DNA sequence: TGTGCCAGCAGTAGGGCCGGACAGGATAATTCACCCCTCCACTTT.

This clonotype showed up just a few times. The chain employs TRBV30 and TRBJ2-2, with D perhaps being TRBD1 or TRBD2 (5 bases each). Germline V lookup: CDR1 GTSNPN, CDR2 SVGIG (reference sequence). This CDR3 comprises 15 residues. V was shortened by 1 base and J by 7 bases, with 16 bases between the two germline ends. The CDR3 DNA reads TGTGCCTGGAGTGGATTGGGGGAGAGGGTCGGGGAGCTGTTTTTT. Its protein is CAWSGLGERVGELFF.

The chain is built from TRBV14 and TRBJ1-4; D uncertain. Trimming shortened V by 0 bases and J by 7 bases, and 9 bases separated the two germline ends. Per the germline V gene, CDR1 is SGHDN and CDR2 is FVKESK. The CDR3 totals 14 residues. The CDR3 loop is CASSQEGFSEKLFF. Here the CDR3 DNA reads TGTGCCAGCAGCCAAGAGGGCTTTAGTGAAAAACTGTTTTTT. Variable domain in full (rest from reference TRBV14 and TRBJ1-4): EAGVTQFPSHSVIEKGQTVTLRCDPISGHDNLYWYRRVMGKEIKFLLHFVKESKQDESGMPNNRFLAERTGGTYSTLKVQPAELEDSGVYFCASSQEGFSEKLFFGSGTQLSVL.

For this clonotype: Just one base apart from a much larger clone, this may be a read error. This chain joins TRBV19 and TRBJ1-1; D remains ambiguous. Trimming removed 1 base at V and 0 bases at J, with 9 bases between. The CDR3 spans 15 residues. The V gene's germline CDR1 is LNHDA and CDR2 SQIVND (reference sequence). For the CDR3, the DNA is TGTGCCAGTAGTATAGGGGCCGATATGAACACTGAAGCTTTCTTT. Its translation: CASSIGADMNTEAFF.